Each of the 28 T cell receptor beta chains below was sequenced from the same sample in a study of blood T cell repertoires in COVID-19. Produced via immunoSEQ multiplex PCR; TCRdb's table is partial and in-frame only. The sample has about 250,000 clones, roughly 86% seen once. The sequenced sample was peripheral blood. Receptors originate from a woman over 75 with COVID-19, enrolled during active disease.

The chain links TRBV11-2 to TRBJ2-5, with 8 bases lining up with TRBD2. Germline CDR1 and CDR2: SGHAT and FQNNGV. The CDR3 covers 14 residues. V shed 2 bases and J 2 bases; nucleotides not matched to a gene: 1. CDR3: CASSLTSGQETQYF. In DNA form, the CDR3 reads TGTGCCAGCAGCTTAACTAGCGGTCAAGAGACCCAGTACTTC.

The rearrangement links TRBV5-1 to TRBJ1-4; D remains ambiguous. The V gene's germline CDR1 is SGHRS and CDR2 YFSETQ. Trimming removed 0 bases at V and 5 bases at J, with 14 bases between. The CDR3 is 16 amino acids. CDR3 sequence: CASSLGARPDNEKLFF. CDR3 sequence (DNA): TGCGCCAGCAGCTTGGGGGCTCGACCCGACAATGAAAAACTGTTTTTT.

The chain uses TRBV5-1 and TRBJ1-3; 7 bases fit TRBD1. Germline V CDR1 and CDR2: SGHRS, YFSETQ. The CDR3 spans 15 residues. With 1 base clipped from V and 3 bases from J, the junction kept 4 bases outside the gene matches. CDR3 loop: CASSLTGALGNTIYF. CDR3 coding DNA: TGCGCCAGCAGCTTGACAGGGGCGCTTGGAAACACCATATATTTT.

The V gene is TRBV7-2, the J gene TRBJ1-4; D unclear. In germline, CDR1 is SGHTA, CDR2 FQGNSA. Trimming took 5 bases from V and 5 from J, leaving 3 bases between them. The CDR3 is 11 amino acids. The CDR3 region is CASSQNEKLFF. CDR3 DNA sequence: TGTGCCAGCAGCCAGAATGAAAAACTGTTTTTT.

This clone was detected only a few times. This rearrangement joins TRBV28 to TRBJ1-2; weak D call: TRBD1 (6 bases). Trimming shortened V by 2 bases and J by 8 bases, and 21 bases separated the two germline ends. Germline V gene data show CDR1 as MDHEN and CDR2 as SYDVKM. The CDR3 is 16 residues long. CDR3 in amino acids: CASSLGSQGYHSGYTF. The CDR3, as DNA: TGTGCCAGCAGTTTAGGTTCACAGGGATACCATTCAGGCTACACCTTC.

The gene calls are TRBV15 and TRBJ1-6; the D gene is possibly TRBD1 (5 bases). Germline V lookup: CDR1 LNHNV, CDR2 YYDKDF (reference sequence). The V and J ends lost 4 bases and 9 bases respectively, with 16 bases between them. CDR3 length: 15 residues. The CDR3 region is CATSTARGVGSPLHF. In DNA form, the CDR3 reads TGTGCCACCAGCACGGCTCGGGGGGTCGGTTCACCCCTCCACTTT.

This chain uses TRBV18 with TRBJ1-4, with TRBD1 as a possible D gene (6 bases). Germline CDR1 KGHSH, CDR2 LQKENI. The CDR3 sequence is 14 residues long. V shed 4 bases and J shed 2 bases, with 8 bases lying between them. The CDR3 protein is CASSLGATNEKLFF. CDR3 sequence (DNA): TGTGCCAGCTCACTGGGGGCCACTAATGAAAAACTGTTTTTT.

The V and J genes are TRBV4-2 and TRBJ2-7; 11 nucleotides line up with TRBD1. Trimming at V came to 1 base and at J to 6 bases, leaving 5 bases not matched to a gene. The CDR3 extends over 15 amino acids. Germline CDR1 LGHNA, CDR2 YNFKEQ. CDR3 loop: CASSQVEGQGVEQYF. The CDR3 DNA reads as TGTGCCAGCAGCCAAGTCGAGGGACAGGGGGTCGAGCAGTACTTC.

V is TRBV10-3 and J is TRBJ1-1; 8 bases line up with TRBD1. The CDR3 covers 15 residues. Trimming removed 0 bases from V and 5 bases from J; junction bases left unmatched: 5. Germline loops: CDR1 ENHRY, CDR2 SYGVKD. The CDR3 loop is CAISESGQGVTEAFF. In DNA form, the CDR3 reads TGTGCCATCAGTGAGTCCGGACAGGGAGTGACTGAAGCTTTCTTT.

This sequence joins TRBV15 and TRBJ1-3, with 7 bases identical to TRBD1. CDR1 is LNHNV, CDR2 YYDKDF, per germline (reference sequence). The CDR3 covers 15 residues. With 9 bases clipped from V and 7 bases from J, the junction kept 15 bases outside the gene matches. The CDR3 nucleotides read TGTGCCACGTTGGCGGACAGGTCAACCGGGAACACCATATATTTT. As protein: CATLADRSTGNTIYF.

The chain links TRBV5-3 to TRBJ1-6; D uncertain. TRBV5-3 is placed among ORFs of uncertain function. The germline V and J ends were trimmed by 0 bases and 6 bases, with 7 bases remaining between them. The CDR3 has 14 residues. CDR3 residues: CARSLDGINSPLHF. Here the CDR3 DNA reads TGTGCCAGAAGCTTGGACGGTATTAATTCACCCCTCCACTTT.

J is TRBJ1-1 and V is TRBV23-1; possible D gene TRBD1, 5 bases. TRBV23-1 is noted as an ORF with a role that remains uncertain. The ends were cut back, 5 bases at V and 1 base at J, with 11 bases in the middle. The CDR3 spans 14 residues. CDR3 in amino acids: CASSEHTGNTEAFF. The CDR3 DNA reads as TGCGCCAGCAGTGAACATACAGGGAACACTGAAGCTTTCTTT.

The genes are TRBV19 and TRBJ1-4; D is uncertain. Germline V gene sequence: CDR1 LNHDA, CDR2 SQIVND (reference sequence). The CDR3 is 19 amino acids. With 2 bases removed from V and 0 bases from J, the gap between germline ends came to 19 bases. This CDR3 reads CASSIRVALRSSTNEKLFF. As DNA, the CDR3 is TGTGCCAGTAGTATAAGAGTGGCACTGCGGTCATCAACTAATGAAAAACTGTTTTTT. Using reference TRBV19 and TRBJ1-4 for the parts outside the CDR3, the full variable domain is DGGITQSPKYLFRKEGQNVTLSCEQNLNHDAMYWYRQDPGQGLRLIYYSQIVNDFQKGDIAEGYSVSREKKESFPLTVTSAQKNPTAFYLCASSIRVALRSSTNEKLFFGSGTQLSVL.

This sequence joins TRBV12-3 or TRBV12-4 and TRBJ2-4, with 10 positions matching TRBD2. V was clipped by 6 bases and J by 7 bases; unmatched bases: 3. This CDR3 region has 13 residues. The CDR3 DNA sequence: TGTGCCAGCAGCCCGACTAGCGGGAACATTCAGTACTTC. Translation gives CASSPTSGNIQYF.

A single count supports this clone. The CDR3 nucleotides read TGTGCCAGCAGCCGGACAGACTCACTGAGCACAGATACGCAGTATTTT. Translated, it gives CASSRTDSLSTDTQYF. The rearrangement joins TRBV14 to TRBJ2-3; possibly TRBD1 for D (6 bases). Trimming left V 4 bases short and J 0 bases short, with 14 bases between. Germline assignment: CDR1 SGHDN and CDR2 FVKESK. The CDR3 sequence is 16 residues long.

The J gene is TRBJ1-6, the V gene TRBV5-1, with TRBD1 as a possible D gene (5 bases). Germline V gene sequence: CDR1 SGHRS, CDR2 YFSETQ. Deletions cut 0 bases from V and 7 bases from J, with 14 bases between. This CDR3 is built from 16 residues. CDR3 in amino acids: CASSLGVQQENSPLHF. The CDR3 DNA follows: TGCGCCAGCAGCTTGGGGGTGCAACAGGAAAATTCACCCCTCCACTTT. The full variable domain, its missing parts supplied by reference TRBV5-1 and TRBJ1-6, is KAGVTQTPRYLIKTRGQQVTLSCSPISGHRSVSWYQQTPGQGLQFLFEYFSETQRNKGNFPGRFSGRQFSNSRSEMNVSTLELGDSALYLCASSLGVQQENSPLHFGNGTRLTVT.

V and J are TRBV6-2 or TRBV6-3 and TRBJ1-5; 8 nucleotides match TRBD1. Germline trimming cut 5 bases from V and 0 bases from J; bases unmatched to any gene: 12. Per germline, CDR1 MNHEY and CDR2 SVGEGT. This CDR3 is built from 18 residues. The CDR3 region has the DNA TGTGCCAGCAGTACACGCGGGACAGGAGTATATAGCAATCAGCCCCAGCATTTT. As protein: CASSTRGTGVYSNQPQHF.

The table lists this clone with a few counts. V usage is TRBV27 and J usage is TRBJ1-2; D may be TRBD1 (6 bases). V lost 3 bases and J 2 bases, leaving 7 bases between the germline ends. CDR3 length: 13 amino acids. CDR1 and CDR2 (germline): MNHEY, SMNVEV (reference sequence). CDR3 residues: CASSFDRNYGYTF. In nucleotides, the CDR3 is TGTGCCAGCAGTTTCGACAGGAACTATGGCTACACCTTC.

This chain links TRBV7-3 with TRBJ2-2; the D is unclear. V dropped 2 bases and J dropped 1 base, with 8 bases sitting between them. The CDR3 loop spans 15 amino acids. CDR1 and CDR2 (germline): SGHTA, FQGTGA. CDR3 DNA sequence: TGTGCCAGCAGCTTATCCAGTTTGAACACCGGGGAGCTGTTTTTT. This gives the protein CASSLSSLNTGELFF.

V usage is TRBV29-1 and J usage is TRBJ1-1; D call uncertain. This CDR3 region has 15 residues. Germline-derived CDR1 and CDR2 are SQVTM and ANQGSEA. V lost 1 base to trimming and J lost 0 bases, with 12 bases between them. The CDR3 region has the DNA TGCAGCGTTGAAGGAAGGGCGGGCATGAACACTGAAGCTTTCTTT. Amino acid sequence: CSVEGRAGMNTEAFF.

This clone was found once. The CDR3 protein is CASSSQGNTEAFF. The CDR3 DNA reads as TGTGCCAGCAGTTCACAGGGAAATACTGAAGCTTTCTTT. The V and J genes are TRBV6-4 and TRBJ1-1; D is possibly TRBD1 (6 bases). V lost 5 bases, J lost 5 bases, and 12 bases lay in between. The V gene's germline CDR1 is MRHNA and CDR2 SNTAGT. This CDR3 comprises 13 residues.

In its sample, this clone was seen once. The chain is built from TRBV18 and TRBJ1-1, with 8 bases lining up with TRBD1. Germline V CDR1 and CDR2: KGHSH, LQKENI. This CDR3 comprises 15 residues. The junction had 10 bases not matched to a gene; V was cut back by 5 bases and J by 5 bases. CDR3 sequence: CASSSQYRGETEAFF. The CDR3 region has the DNA TGTGCCAGCTCAAGCCAATACAGGGGGGAGACTGAAGCTTTCTTT.

The chain combines TRBV29-1 with TRBJ2-7; D possibly corresponds to TRBD1 (6 bases). The CDR3 is made up of 13 amino acids. V was clipped by 3 bases and J by 7 bases, with 16 bases between them. Germline CDR1 and CDR2: SQVTM and ANQGSEA. The CDR3 nucleotides read TGCAGCGTTGATTTGGGGGCGCCCCTAGAGCAGTACTTC. It codes for CSVDLGAPLEQYF.

This clone was seen just once. The J gene is TRBJ2-7, the V gene TRBV19; 13 bases are shared with TRBD2. The germline V gene has CDR1 LNHDA and CDR2 SQIVND (reference sequence). This CDR3 is 16 amino acids long. V trimming: 0 bases; J trimming: 3 bases; junction bases outside the gene matches: 2. CDR3 nucleotide sequence: TGTGCCAGTAGTATAGAGGGACTAGCGGGATTCTACGAGCAGTACTTC. This codes for CASSIEGLAGFYEQYF.

This chain connects TRBV5-1 to TRBJ1-2; no reliable D call. The germline gives CDR1 SGHRS, CDR2 YFSETQ. Deletions cut 2 bases from V and 8 bases from J, with 13 bases between. The CDR3 has 13 residues. DNA of the CDR3: TGCGCCAGCAGCTTCGGGGATGCGGGGGGCTACACCTTC. Protein sequence: CASSFGDAGGYTF.

This sequence joins TRBV3-1 (or the pseudogene TRBV3-2) and TRBJ2-1; D possibly corresponds to TRBD2 (6 bases). The V end lost 6 bases, the J end lost 6 bases, and 18 bases lay between the germline ends. Germline CDR1 and CDR2: LGHDT and YNNKEL (reference sequence). The CDR3 length is 15 residues. This CDR3 reads CASSLGTERANEQFF. The CDR3 nucleotides are TGTGCCAGCAGTCTCGGGACTGAGAGGGCCAATGAGCAGTTCTTC.

For this clone: This same CDR3 is encoded by further DNA sequences in the sample. The chain carries TRBV18 and TRBJ2-7; 11 bases align to TRBD2. Germline lookup yields CDR1 KGHSH and CDR2 LQKENI. The CDR3 has 17 residues. Trimming cost V 3 bases and J 0 bases; bases outside gene matches: 7. CDR3 coding DNA: TGTGCCAGCTCACCCTTAGCGGGGGGGCAGAGCTCCTACGAGCAGTACGTC. Translating it yields CASSPLAGGQSSYEQYV.

The chain recombines TRBV5-4 with TRBJ2-1; perhaps TRBD1 as D (6 bases). The V end lost 4 bases, the J end lost 0 bases, and 11 bases lay between the germline ends. The length of the CDR3 is 15 residues. Germline assignment: CDR1 SGHNT and CDR2 YYREEE (reference sequence). CDR3 coding DNA: TGTGCCAGCAGCCCTCAACAGGGCTCCTACAATGAGCAGTTCTTC. Translating it yields CASSPQQGSYNEQFF.